The rows below give T cell receptor beta chains drawn from one sample of a study of cytomegalovirus exposure and HLA in healthy donors. Sequencing used immunoSEQ multiplex PCR; TCRdb keeps in-frame clones, though not all of them. The sample contains 130,000 to 150,000 clones, roughly four fifths of which appear only once. The specimen was PBMCs. These receptors came from a human donor in good health. The CDR3 runs from the conserved cysteine through the conserved F or W. D genes are given only for firm matches. The size field is filled for only some rows; it gives once, few, many or a size class.

TRBD2,once,TRBV29-1,TRBJ2-7,CSVEGAGTSGKYEQYF,TGCAGCGTTGAAGGGGCCGGGACTAGCGGGAAGTACGAGCAGTACTTC
TRBD1,NA,TRBV28,TRBJ1-1,CASRTGKSWNTEAFF,TGTGCCAGCAGGACAGGGAAATCGTGGAACACTGAAGCTTTCTTT
TRBD2,NA,TRBV9,TRBJ2-2,CASSGLAGPRGTGELFF,TGTGCCAGCAGCGGACTAGCGGGACCTCGTGGCACCGGGGAGCTGTTTTTT
TRBD1,NA,TRBV15,TRBJ2-2,CATSRALDRARTGELFF,TGTGCCACCAGCAGGGCGCTGGACAGGGCAAGGACCGGGGAGCTGTTTTTT
TRBD1,NA,TRBV6-1,TRBJ1-2,CASGDGTGNYGYTF,TGTGCCAGCGGCGACGGGACAGGGAACTATGGCTACACCTTC
TRBD1,NA,TRBV10-3,TRBJ1-1,CAISDPRTGLNEAFF,TGTGCCATCAGTGACCCTAGGACAGGGCTAAATGAAGCTTTCTTT
NA,few,TRBV28,TRBJ2-1,CASSSLDSGSYNEQFF,TGTGCCAGCAGTTCCCTGGACTCCGGCTCCTACAATGAGCAGTTCTTC
TRBD2,NA,TRBV7-9,TRBJ2-1,CASTSGMTRNEQFF,TGTGCCAGCACTAGCGGGATGACTAGGAATGAGCAGTTCTTC
TRBD1,NA,TRBV19,TRBJ1-2,CASSVWTGAPSHGYTF,TGTGCCAGTAGTGTCTGGACAGGGGCCCCGAGCCATGGCTACACCTTC
TRBD1,NA,TRBV7-8,TRBJ1-1,CASSQGTGDNTEAFF,TGTGCCAGCAGCCAAGGGACAGGAGACAACACTGAAGCTTTCTTT
TRBD1,NA,TRBV19,TRBJ1-1,CASSKGQVGGNEAFF,TGTGCCAGTAGTAAAGGACAGGTCGGGGGAAATGAAGCTTTCTTT
TRBD2,NA,TRBV7-6,TRBJ2-5,CASSRGGQETQYF,TGTGCCAGCAGTCGGGGGGGGCAAGAGACCCAATACTTC
NA,few,TRBV6-5,TRBJ1-2,CASQPRGSTNYGYTF,TGTGCCAGCCAACCCCGGGGTTCGACTAACTATGGCTACACCTTC
TRBD1,NA,TRBV7-9,TRBJ2-7,CASSGWTGQGDRYEQYF,TGTGCCAGCAGCGGGTGGACTGGACAGGGGGACCGTTACGAGCAGTACTTC
NA,NA,TRBV4-1,TRBJ2-5,CASSQGAQETQYF,TGCGCCAGCAGCCAAGGGGCCCAAGAGACCCAGTACTTC
NA,few,TRBV6-5,TRBJ2-1,CASSYSRDNEQFF,TGTGCCAGCAGTTACTCGAGGGACAATGAGCAGTTCTTC
TRBD2,NA,TRBV27,TRBJ2-3,CASSPGTSGVTDTQYF,TGTGCCAGCAGTCCAGGGACTAGCGGGGTCACAGATACGCAGTATTTT
TRBD1,NA,TRBV11-2,TRBJ1-4,CASSYRGLREKLFF,TGTGCCAGCAGCTACAGGGGGCTGAGAGAAAAACTGTTTTTT
TRBD1,NA,TRBV7-2,TRBJ2-3,CASSSRGHGTDTQYF,TGTGCCAGCAGCTCCAGGGGGCACGGCACAGATACGCAGTATTTT
NA,few,TRBV20-1,TRBJ2-1,CSARVDEQFF,TGCAGTGCTAGAGTCGATGAGCAGTTCTTC
TRBD2,few,TRBV28,TRBJ2-1,CASSLSLAGYNEQFF,TGTGCCAGCAGTTTGAGCCTAGCGGGGTACAATGAGCAGTTCTTC
TRBD2,NA,TRBV7-8,TRBJ2-1,CASSLELATEQFF,TGTGCCAGCAGCTTGGAACTAGCGACCGAGCAGTTCTTC
TRBD1,NA,TRBV27,TRBJ2-1,CASSNTGAYRNEQFF,TGTGCCAGCTCCAACACAGGGGCGTACAGGAATGAGCAGTTCTTC
TRBD2,NA,TRBV7-2,TRBJ2-7,CASSPSGGLYSTYEQYF,TGTGCCAGCAGCCCGAGCGGGGGCCTATACTCCACCTACGAGCAGTACTTC
NA,few,TRBV27,TRBJ1-5,CASSSGPYQPQHF,TGTGCCAGCAGTTCAGGGCCCTATCAGCCCCAGCATTTT
NA,NA,TRBV2,TRBJ2-1,CASSERGNEQFF,TGTGCCAGCAGTGAAAGGGGTAATGAGCAGTTCTTC
NA,NA,TRBV11-3,TRBJ2-5,CASSPLLEWETQYF,TGTGCCAGCAGCCCCCTCCTGGAGTGGGAGACCCAGTACTTC
TRBD1,NA,TRBV6-5,TRBJ2-5,CASSRDRIQTQYF,TGTGCCAGCAGCCGGGACAGGATCCAGACCCAGTACTTC
NA,NA,TRBV9,TRBJ2-2,CASTQAGSGELFF,TGTGCCAGCACCCAAGCGGGTAGCGGGGAGCTGTTTTTT
NA,few,TRBV2,TRBJ2-2,CASSEARTNTGELFF,TGTGCCAGCAGTGAAGCGCGCACGAACACCGGGGAGCTGTTTTTT
TRBD1,NA,TRBV7-3,TRBJ2-3,CASSLNGDSSQYF,TGTGCCAGCAGCTTAAACGGGGACAGTTCGCAGTATTTT
TRBD2,NA,TRBV2,TRBJ2-3,CASSEALAGGLGSTDTQYF,TGTGCCAGCAGTGAAGCTCTAGCGGGGGGGCTGGGGAGCACAGATACGCAGTATTTT
NA,once,TRBV7-8,TRBJ1-6,CASSFRGTSYNSPLHF,TGTGCCAGCAGCTTTAGGGGGACCTCCTATAATTCACCCCTCCACTTT
NA,few,TRBV7-9,TRBJ1-1,CASSETLADTEAFF,TGTGCCAGCAGCGAGACCTTGGCGGACACTGAAGCTTTCTTT
TRBD2,NA,TRBV5-1,TRBJ2-3,CASSLVASGGARADTQYF,TGCGCCAGCAGCTTGGTGGCTAGCGGGGGGGCGAGGGCAGATACGCAGTATTTT
NA,once,TRBV11-3,TRBJ2-7,CASSPRAGRTSSYEQYF,TGTGCCAGCAGCCCCCGGGCAGGTCGGACATCCTCCTACGAGCAGTACTTC
TRBD2,NA,TRBV6-1,TRBJ2-3,CASSDGVGGARTDTQYF,TGTGCCAGCAGTGACGGGGTCGGGGGGGCAAGGACAGATACGCAGTATTTT
TRBD2,NA,TRBV27,TRBJ2-1,CASSLRLAGSEQFF,TGTGCCAGCAGTTTAAGGCTAGCGGGGAGTGAGCAGTTCTTC
NA,NA,TRBV5-1,TRBJ2-2,CASSATQGGELFF,TGCGCCAGCAGCGCCACACAGGGCGGGGAGCTGTTTTTT
TRBD1,NA,TRBV7-9,TRBJ2-7,CASSSRDSYEQYF,TGTGCCAGCAGCTCCCGGGACAGCTACGAGCAGTACTTC
NA,NA,TRBV15,TRBJ1-1,CATSRRRTIQSEAFF,TGTGCCACCAGCAGACGCAGGACTATTCAGAGTGAAGCTTTCTTT
TRBD2,NA,TRBV5-4,TRBJ2-5,CASSLTSGGNQETQYF,TGTGCCAGCAGCTTGACCAGCGGGGGAAACCAAGAGACCCAGTACTTC
TRBD1,NA,TRBV6-5,TRBJ2-7,CASSYGTEPYEQYF,TGTGCCAGCAGTTACGGGACAGAACCCTACGAGCAGTACTTC
NA,NA,TRBV5-1,TRBJ2-7,CASSLNREEQYF,TGCGCCAGCAGCTTGAACAGGGAAGAGCAGTACTTC
NA,NA,TRBV9,TRBJ2-5,CASTRTDFYQETQYF,TGTGCCAGCACCCGGACAGACTTCTATCAAGAGACCCAGTACTTC
NA,NA,TRBV27,TRBJ2-5,CASSPLRRSQETQYF,TGTGCCAGCAGTCCCCTCCGGAGGTCCCAAGAGACCCAGTACTTC
NA,NA,TRBV7-9,TRBJ2-1,CASSGYRGSSYNEQFF,TGTGCCAGCAGCGGATATAGAGGGAGCTCCTACAATGAGCAGTTCTTC
TRBD1,NA,TRBV7-9,TRBJ2-7,CASSLNRGYEQYF,TGTGCCAGCAGCCTTAACAGGGGCTACGAGCAGTACTTC
NA,NA,TRBV11-2,TRBJ2-7,CASSLLWAQDSTFEQYF,TGTGCCAGCAGCCTTTTGTGGGCACAGGATTCGACCTTCGAGCAGTACTTC
NA,NA,TRBV7-6,TRBJ2-3,CASSLEGLDTQYF,TGTGCCAGCAGCTTAGAGGGGCTGGATACGCAGTATTTT
TRBD2,NA,TRBV29-1,TRBJ2-3,CSVEVVAGGPNTQYF,TGCAGCGTTGAAGTTGTAGCGGGGGGGCCTAATACGCAGTATTTT
NA,NA,TRBV7-9,TRBJ2-6,CSSSLGGAGANVLTF,TGTTCCAGCAGCTTGGGGGGTGCCGGGGCCAACGTCCTGACTTTC
TRBD1,few,TRBV18,TRBJ2-7,CASSPETGASEQYF,TGTGCCAGCTCACCTGAGACAGGGGCGAGCGAGCAGTACTTC
NA,NA,TRBV7-9,TRBJ2-5,CASSLTNRTEQQETQYF,TGTGCCAGCAGCCTCACCAACCGGACAGAACAACAAGAGACCCAGTACTTC
TRBD2,NA,TRBV5-4,TRBJ2-7,CASSRMGLGEQYF,TGTGCCAGCAGCCGGATGGGACTAGGGGAGCAGTACTTC
NA,few,TRBV11-2,TRBJ2-5,CASSQLLEGTQYF,TGTGCCAGCAGCCAATTACTTGAGGGGACCCAGTACTTC
NA,NA,TRBV7-9,TRBJ1-1,CASSDLGVSTEAFF,TGTGCCAGCAGCGACCTAGGGGTAAGCACTGAAGCTTTCTTT
NA,NA,TRBV2,TRBJ2-7,CASSEAVPEVTYEQYF,TGTGCCAGCAGTGAAGCTGTCCCGGAGGTAACCTACGAGCAGTACTTC
NA,NA,TRBV2,TRBJ2-3,CASRTGTTDTQYF,TGTGCCAGCAGAACAGGAACAACAGATACGCAGTATTTT
TRBD1,once,TRBV6-5,TRBJ1-1,CASSYAGTATEAFF,TGTGCCAGCAGTTACGCTGGGACAGCCACTGAAGCTTTCTTT